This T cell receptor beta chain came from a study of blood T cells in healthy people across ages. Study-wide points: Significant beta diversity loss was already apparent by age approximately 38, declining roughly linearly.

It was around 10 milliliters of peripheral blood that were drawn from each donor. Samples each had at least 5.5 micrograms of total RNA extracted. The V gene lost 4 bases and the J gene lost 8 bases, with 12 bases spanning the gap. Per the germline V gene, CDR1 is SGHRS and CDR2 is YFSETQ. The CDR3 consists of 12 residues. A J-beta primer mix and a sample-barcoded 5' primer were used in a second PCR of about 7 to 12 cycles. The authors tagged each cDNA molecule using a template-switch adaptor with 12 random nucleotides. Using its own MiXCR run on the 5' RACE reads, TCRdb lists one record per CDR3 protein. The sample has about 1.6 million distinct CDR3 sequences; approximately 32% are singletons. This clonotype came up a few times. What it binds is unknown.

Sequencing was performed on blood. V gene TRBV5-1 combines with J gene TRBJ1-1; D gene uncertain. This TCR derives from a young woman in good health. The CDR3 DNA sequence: TGCGCCAGCAGCCCGGACCCAGCGGAAGCTTTCTTT. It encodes CASSPDPAEAFF.